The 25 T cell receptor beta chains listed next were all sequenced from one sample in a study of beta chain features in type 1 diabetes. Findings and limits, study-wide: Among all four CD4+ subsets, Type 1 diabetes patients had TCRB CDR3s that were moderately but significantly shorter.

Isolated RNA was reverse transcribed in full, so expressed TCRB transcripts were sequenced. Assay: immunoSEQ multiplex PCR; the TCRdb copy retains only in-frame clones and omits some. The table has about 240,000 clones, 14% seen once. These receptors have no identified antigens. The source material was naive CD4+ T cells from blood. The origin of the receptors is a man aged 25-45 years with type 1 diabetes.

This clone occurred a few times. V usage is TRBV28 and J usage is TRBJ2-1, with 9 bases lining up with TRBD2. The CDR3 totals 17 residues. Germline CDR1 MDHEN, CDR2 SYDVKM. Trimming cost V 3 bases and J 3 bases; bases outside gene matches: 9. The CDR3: CASSFLVGLASYNEQFF. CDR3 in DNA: TGTGCCAGCAGTTTCTTGGTAGGACTAGCGAGCTACAATGAGCAGTTCTTC. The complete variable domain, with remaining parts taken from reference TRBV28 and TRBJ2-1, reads DVKVTQSSRYLVKRTGEKVFLECVQDMDHENMFWYRQDPGLGLRLIYFSYDVKMKEKGDIPEGYSVSREKKERFSLILESASTNQTSMYLCASSFLVGLASYNEQFFGPGTRLTVL.

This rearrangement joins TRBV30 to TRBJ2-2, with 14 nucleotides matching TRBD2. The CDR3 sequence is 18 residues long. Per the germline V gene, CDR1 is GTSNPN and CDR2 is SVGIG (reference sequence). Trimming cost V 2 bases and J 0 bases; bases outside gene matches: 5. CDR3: CAWSPRTSGRTNTGELFF. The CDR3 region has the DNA TGTGCCTGGAGTCCCCGGACTAGCGGGAGGACGAACACCGGGGAGCTGTTTTTT.

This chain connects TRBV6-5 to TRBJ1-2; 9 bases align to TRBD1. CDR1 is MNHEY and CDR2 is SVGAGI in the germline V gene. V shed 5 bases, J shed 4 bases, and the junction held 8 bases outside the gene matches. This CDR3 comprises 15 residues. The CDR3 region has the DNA TGTGCCAGCAGTCCCGGGACAGGGCGGACCTATGGCTACACCTTC. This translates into CASSPGTGRTYGYTF.

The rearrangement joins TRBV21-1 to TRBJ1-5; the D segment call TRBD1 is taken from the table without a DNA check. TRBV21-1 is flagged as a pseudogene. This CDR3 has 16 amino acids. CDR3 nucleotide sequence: TGTGCCAGCAGCACCTACAGGGGGTGTAGCAATCAGCCCCAGCATTTT. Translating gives CASSTYRGCSNQPQHF.

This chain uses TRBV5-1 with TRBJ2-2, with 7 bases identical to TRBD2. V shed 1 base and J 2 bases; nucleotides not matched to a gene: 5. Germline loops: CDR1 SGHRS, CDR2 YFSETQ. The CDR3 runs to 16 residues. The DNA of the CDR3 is TGCGCCAGCAGCTTGATGCCTAGCGGAAACACCGGGGAGCTGTTTTTT. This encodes CASSLMPSGNTGELFF.

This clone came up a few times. CDR3 DNA sequence: TGTGCCAGCAGCGTAGATGGAGGGAGATACAATGAGCAGTTCTTC. This encodes CASSVDGGRYNEQFF. The chain recombines TRBV9 with TRBJ2-1; a possible D gene is TRBD2 (6 bases). Trimming removed 0 bases from V and 4 bases from J, with 11 bases in between. The germline V gene has CDR1 SGDLS and CDR2 YYNGEE. The CDR3 spans 15 residues.

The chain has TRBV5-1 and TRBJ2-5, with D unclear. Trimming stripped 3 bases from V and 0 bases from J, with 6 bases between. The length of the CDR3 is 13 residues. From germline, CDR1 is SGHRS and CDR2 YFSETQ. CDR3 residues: CASSYSYQETQYF. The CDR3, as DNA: TGCGCCAGCAGCTACTCTTACCAAGAGACCCAGTACTTC.

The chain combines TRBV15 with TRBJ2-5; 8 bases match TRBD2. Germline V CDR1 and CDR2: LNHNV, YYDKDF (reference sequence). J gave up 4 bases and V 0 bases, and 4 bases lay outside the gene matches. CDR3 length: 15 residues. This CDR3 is CATSRDHRGGETQYF. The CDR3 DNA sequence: TGTGCCACCAGCAGAGATCACCGGGGGGGAGAGACCCAGTACTTC.

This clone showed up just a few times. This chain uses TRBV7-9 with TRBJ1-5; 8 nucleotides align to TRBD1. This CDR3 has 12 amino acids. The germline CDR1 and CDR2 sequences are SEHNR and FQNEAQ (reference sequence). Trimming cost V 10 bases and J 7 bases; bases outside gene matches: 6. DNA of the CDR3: TGTGCCACCACGCCAGGGGGCCAGCCCCAGCATTTT. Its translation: CATTPGGQPQHF. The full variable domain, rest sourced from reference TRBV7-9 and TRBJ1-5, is DTGVSQNPRHKITKRGQNVTFRCDPISEHNRLYWYRQTLGQGPEFLTYFQNEAQLEKSRLLSDRFSAERPKGSFSTLEIQRTEQGDSAMYLCATTPGGQPQHFGDGTRLSIL.

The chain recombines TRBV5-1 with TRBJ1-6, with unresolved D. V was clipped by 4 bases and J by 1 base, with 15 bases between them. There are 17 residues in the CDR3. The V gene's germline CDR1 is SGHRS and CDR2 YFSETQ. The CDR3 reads CASSPRPGGSYNSPLHF. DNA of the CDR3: TGCGCCAGCAGCCCAAGACCCGGCGGGTCCTATAATTCACCCCTCCACTTT. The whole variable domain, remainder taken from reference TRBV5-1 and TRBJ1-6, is KAGVTQTPRYLIKTRGQQVTLSCSPISGHRSVSWYQQTPGQGLQFLFEYFSETQRNKGNFPGRFSGRQFSNSRSEMNVSTLELGDSALYLCASSPRPGGSYNSPLHFGNGTRLTVT.

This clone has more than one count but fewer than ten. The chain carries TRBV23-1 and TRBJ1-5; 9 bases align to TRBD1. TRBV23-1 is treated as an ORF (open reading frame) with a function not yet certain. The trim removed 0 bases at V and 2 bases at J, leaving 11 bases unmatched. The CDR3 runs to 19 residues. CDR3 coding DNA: TGCGCCAGCAGTCAATCTCACAGGGGGCGAGATTTCGGCAATCAGCCCCAGCATTTT. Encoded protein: CASSQSHRGRDFGNQPQHF.

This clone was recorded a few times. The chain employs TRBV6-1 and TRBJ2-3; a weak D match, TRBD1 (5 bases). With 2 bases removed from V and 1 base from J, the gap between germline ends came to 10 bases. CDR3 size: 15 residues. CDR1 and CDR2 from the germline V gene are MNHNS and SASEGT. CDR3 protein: CASSERGRGTDTQYF. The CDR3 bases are TGTGCCAGCAGTGAAAGGGGCCGGGGCACAGATACGCAGTATTTT.

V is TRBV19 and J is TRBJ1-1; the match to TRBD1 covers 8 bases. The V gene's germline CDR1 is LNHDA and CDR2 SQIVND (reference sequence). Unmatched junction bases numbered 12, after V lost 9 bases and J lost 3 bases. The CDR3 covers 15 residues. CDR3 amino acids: CASLRQGASYTEAFF. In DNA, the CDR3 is TGTGCCAGCCTCAGGCAGGGGGCGAGTTACACTGAAGCTTTCTTT.

The CDR3 sequence: CSVGQQVNTGELFF. For the CDR3, the DNA is TGCAGCGTTGGACAGCAGGTTAACACCGGGGAGCTGTTTTTT. The V and J genes are TRBV29-1 and TRBJ2-2; perhaps TRBD1 as D (5 bases). The CDR3 spans 14 residues. Germline V CDR1 and CDR2: SQVTM, ANQGSEA. V gave up 4 bases and J gave up 2 bases, with 11 bases separating them.

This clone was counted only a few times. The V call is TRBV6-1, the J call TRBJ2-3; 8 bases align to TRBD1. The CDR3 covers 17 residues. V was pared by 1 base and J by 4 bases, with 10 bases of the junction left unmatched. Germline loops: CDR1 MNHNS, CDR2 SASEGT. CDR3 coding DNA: TGTGCCAGCAGTGAAGGAGGGAGGACAGGGTTGCCAGATACGCAGTATTTT. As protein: CASSEGGRTGLPDTQYF.

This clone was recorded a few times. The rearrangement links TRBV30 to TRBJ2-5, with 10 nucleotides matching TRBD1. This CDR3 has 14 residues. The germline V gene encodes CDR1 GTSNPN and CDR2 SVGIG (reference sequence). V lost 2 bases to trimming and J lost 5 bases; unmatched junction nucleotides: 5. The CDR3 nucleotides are TGTGCCTGGAGTCAGGGGACAGGGGCTGAGACCCAGTACTTC. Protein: CAWSQGTGAETQYF.

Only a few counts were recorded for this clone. The chain's CDR3 is CASSERQISSNTEAFF. Written as DNA, the CDR3 is TGTGCCAGCAGTGAACGACAAATATCTTCGAACACTGAAGCTTTCTTT. The V call is TRBV6-1, the J call TRBJ1-1; D call uncertain. Trimming pared 2 bases from V and 1 base from J, leaving 14 bases between. This CDR3 contains 16 residues. The germline gives CDR1 MNHNS, CDR2 SASEGT.

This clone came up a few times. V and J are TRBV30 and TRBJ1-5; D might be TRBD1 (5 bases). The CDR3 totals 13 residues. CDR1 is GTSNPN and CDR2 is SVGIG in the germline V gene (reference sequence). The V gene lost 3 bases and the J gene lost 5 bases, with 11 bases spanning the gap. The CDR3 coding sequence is TGTGCCTGGAGCCGGGGGGAAGATCAGCCCCAGCATTTT. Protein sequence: CAWSRGEDQPQHF.

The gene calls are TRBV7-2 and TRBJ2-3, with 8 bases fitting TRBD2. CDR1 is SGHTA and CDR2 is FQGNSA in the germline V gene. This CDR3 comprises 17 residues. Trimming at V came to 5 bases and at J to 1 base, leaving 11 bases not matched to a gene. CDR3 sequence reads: CASSANPGSGGTDTQYF. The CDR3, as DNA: TGTGCCAGCAGCGCTAACCCGGGTAGCGGGGGCACAGATACGCAGTATTTT.

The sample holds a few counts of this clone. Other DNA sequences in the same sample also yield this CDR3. Here the CDR3 DNA reads TGTGCCAGCAGCTTAGGGGAGACTGAAGCTTTCTTT. Protein product: CASSLGETEAFF. This chain joins TRBV7-9 and TRBJ1-1; D ambiguous. The CDR3 covers 12 residues. V was shortened by 1 base and J by 5 bases, with 5 bases between the two germline ends. Germline CDR1 and CDR2: SEHNR and FQNEAQ (reference sequence).

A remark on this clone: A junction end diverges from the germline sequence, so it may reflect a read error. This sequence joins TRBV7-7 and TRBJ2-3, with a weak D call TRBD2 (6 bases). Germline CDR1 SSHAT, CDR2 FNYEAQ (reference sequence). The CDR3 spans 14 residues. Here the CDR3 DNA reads TGTGCTAGCAGCCCCGGGGGAAGCACAGATACGCAGTATTTT. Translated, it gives CASSPGGSTDTQYF.

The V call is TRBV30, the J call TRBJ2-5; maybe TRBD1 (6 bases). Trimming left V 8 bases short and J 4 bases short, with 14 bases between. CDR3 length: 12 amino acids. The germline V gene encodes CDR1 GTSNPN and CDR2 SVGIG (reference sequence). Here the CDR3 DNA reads TGTGCCGCGGGCCTCAGGGGAGAGACCCAGTACTTC. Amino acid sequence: CAAGLRGETQYF.

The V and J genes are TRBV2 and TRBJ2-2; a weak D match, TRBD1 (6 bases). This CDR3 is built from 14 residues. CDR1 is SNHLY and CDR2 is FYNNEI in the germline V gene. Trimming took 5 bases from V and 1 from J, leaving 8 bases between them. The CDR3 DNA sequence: TGTGCCAGCAGTTTACAGGGGAACACCGGGGAGCTGTTTTTT. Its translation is CASSLQGNTGELFF.

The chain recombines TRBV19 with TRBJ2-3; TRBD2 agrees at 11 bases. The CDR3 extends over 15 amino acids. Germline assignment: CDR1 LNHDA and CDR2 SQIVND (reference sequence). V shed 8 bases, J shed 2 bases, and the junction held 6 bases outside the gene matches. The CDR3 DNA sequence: TGTGCCAGTGGACCACTAGCGGGGGACACAGATACGCAGTATTTT. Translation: CASGPLAGDTDTQYF.

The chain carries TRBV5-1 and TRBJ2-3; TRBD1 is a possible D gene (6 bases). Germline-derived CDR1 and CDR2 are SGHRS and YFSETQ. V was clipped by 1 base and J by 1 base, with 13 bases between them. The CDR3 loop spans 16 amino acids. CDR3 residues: CASSLRSGEGTDTQYF. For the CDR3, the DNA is TGCGCCAGCAGCTTGCGATCAGGGGAAGGCACAGATACGCAGTATTTT.